A single sample is the source of the 14 T cell receptor beta chains below, sequenced in a study of blood T cell repertoires in COVID-19. Clones were sequenced by immunoSEQ multiplex PCR, and TCRdb holds only the in-frame ones, with some missing. Of 220,000 or so clones listed, around 83% are singletons. Sequenced sample: PBMCs or T cells enriched from blood (not recorded which). These receptor sequences come from a woman aged 40 to 50 with acute COVID-19.

This clone showed up just a few times. The V gene is TRBV10-3, the J gene TRBJ1-1; 8 positions agree with TRBD1. Germline V CDR1 and CDR2: ENHRY, SYGVKD. CDR3 length: 18 residues. Trimming took 0 bases from V and 1 from J; bases not matched to a gene: 10. The CDR3 reads CAISESGPRQGPNTEAFF. In DNA, the CDR3 is TGTGCCATCAGTGAGTCAGGGCCCCGACAGGGGCCGAACACTGAAGCTTTCTTT.

The chain links TRBV5-1 to TRBJ2-5; the match to TRBD2 covers 7 bases. The CDR3 runs to 16 residues. Germline V gives CDR1 SGHRS, CDR2 YFSETQ. Trimming removed 0 bases from V and 4 bases from J; junction bases left unmatched: 9. The CDR3 region has the DNA TGCGCCAGCAGCTTGGCCTGGGGGGGACGGCGAGAGACCCAGTACTTC. Amino acid sequence: CASSLAWGGRRETQYF.

This chain uses TRBV7-3 with TRBJ2-7; 7 bases agree with TRBD1. The ends lost 1 base at V and 3 bases at J; junction bases unmatched: 6. Germline values: CDR1 SGHTA, CDR2 FQGTGA. The CDR3 covers 15 residues. The CDR3 DNA reads TGTGCCAGCAGCTTAATACGGGACAGAAACTACGAGCAGTACTTC. Translated, it gives CASSLIRDRNYEQYF.

V is TRBV29-1 and J is TRBJ2-3; 7 nucleotides align to TRBD2. This CDR3 is built from 13 residues. The ends lost 8 bases at V and 6 bases at J; junction bases unmatched: 11. Germline V gene lookup returns CDR1 SQVTM and CDR2 ANQGSEA. This chain's CDR3 is CSSRGVRGDTQYF. The CDR3 DNA sequence: TGCAGCTCACGGGGGGTCCGGGGGGATACGCAGTATTTT.

The chain employs TRBV5-4 and TRBJ1-1; no firm D call. The CDR3 runs to 14 residues. Trimming pared 2 bases from V and 4 bases from J, leaving 12 bases between. Germline CDR1 and CDR2: SGHNT and YYREEE (reference sequence). The CDR3 protein is CASSFEVSGTEAFF. The CDR3 nucleotides are TGTGCCAGCAGCTTCGAGGTGTCTGGCACTGAAGCTTTCTTT.

This clone was counted only a few times. The chain combines TRBV5-5 with TRBJ1-1; no definite D call. CDR1 and CDR2 from the germline V gene are SGHKS and YYEKEE (reference sequence). The CDR3 totals 14 residues. Between the trimmed V and J ends, which lost 0 bases and 0 bases, there was a span of 6 bases. DNA for the CDR3: TGTGCCAGCAGCTTGGCAGTCATGAACACTGAAGCTTTCTTT. It specifies CASSLAVMNTEAFF. Full variable domain (rest looked up from reference TRBV5-5 and TRBJ1-1): DAGVTQSPTHLIKTRGQQVTLRCSPISGHKSVSWYQQVLGQGPQFIFQYYEKEERGRGNFPDRFSARQFPNYSSELNVNALLLGDSALYLCASSLAVMNTEAFFGQGTRLTVV.

The gene calls are TRBV5-4 and TRBJ2-1, with 9 bases identical to TRBD2. V lost 4 bases, J lost 4 bases, and 12 bases stayed unmatched. This CDR3 spans 17 amino acids. Germline V gene sequence: CDR1 SGHNT, CDR2 YYREEE (reference sequence). CDR3 region: CASSPTSGTKTYNEQFF. CDR3 nucleotides: TGTGCCAGCAGCCCGACTAGCGGAACTAAGACGTACAATGAGCAGTTCTTC.

The V gene is TRBV19, the J gene TRBJ2-7; possibly TRBD1 for D (7 bases). Germline lookup yields CDR1 LNHDA and CDR2 SQIVND (reference sequence). Between the trimmed V and J ends, which lost 5 bases and 0 bases, there was a span of 11 bases. The CDR3 extends over 14 amino acids. The CDR3 coding sequence is TGTGCCAGTAGTCGGCGGGACAGCTCCTACGAGCAGTACTTC. This encodes CASSRRDSSYEQYF. The full variable domain, completed using reference TRBV19 and TRBJ2-7, is DGGITQSPKYLFRKEGQNVTLSCEQNLNHDAMYWYRQDPGQGLRLIYYSQIVNDFQKGDIAEGYSVSREKKESFPLTVTSAQKNPTAFYLCASSRRDSSYEQYFGPGTRLTVT.

The chain carries TRBV13 and TRBJ2-1; D gene ambiguous. V was trimmed by 5 bases and J by 1 base, leaving 15 bases between them. CDR3 size: 16 residues. Germline V gene sequence: CDR1 PRHDT, CDR2 FYEKMQ (reference sequence). The CDR3 DNA sequence: TGTGCCAGCAGCCCCCAAAATACTCCGTCCTACAATGAGCAGTTCTTC. Translating it yields CASSPQNTPSYNEQFF.

The gene calls are TRBV13 and TRBJ2-7; TRBD2 is a possible D gene (5 bases). CDR3 length equals 14 residues. V was clipped by 3 bases and J by 2 bases, with 11 bases between them. CDR1 PRHDT and CDR2 FYEKMQ come from the germline V gene (reference sequence). The CDR3 here is CASSLAGSPYEQYF. The CDR3 DNA reads as TGTGCCAGCAGCTTGGCGGGCAGTCCCTACGAGCAGTACTTC.

The chain recombines TRBV5-4 with TRBJ2-3, with TRBD2 matching over 8 bases. In germline, CDR1 is SGHNT, CDR2 YYREEE (reference sequence). This CDR3 is 15 amino acids long. After removal of 7 bases from V and 2 bases from J, the junction contained 9 bases not matched to a gene. The DNA for the CDR3 is TGTGCCAGCCGGGGCTCTAGCGGGTTCACAGATACGCAGTATTTT. This gives the protein CASRGSSGFTDTQYF.

This CDR3 is CASSDSGGAQETQYF. The CDR3 region has the DNA TGTGCCAGCAGTGACTCAGGCGGGGCCCAAGAGACCCAGTACTTC. The chain has TRBV6-4 and TRBJ2-5, with D possibly matching TRBD2 (6 bases). In germline, CDR1 is MRHNA, CDR2 SNTAGT. With 0 bases removed from V and 1 base from J, the gap between germline ends came to 9 bases. CDR3 length: 15 residues.

The chain combines TRBV3-1 (or the pseudogene TRBV3-2) with TRBJ2-1, with D possibly TRBD2 on 6 matching bases. Trimming pared 4 bases from V and 3 bases from J, leaving 13 bases between. The CDR3 contains 15 residues. Looked up from germline, CDR1 is LGHDT and CDR2 is YNNKEL (reference sequence). In DNA, the CDR3 is TGTGCCAGCAGCCGACGAAGAGCGGGCTACAATGAGCAGTTCTTC. The encoded protein is CASSRRRAGYNEQFF.

The chain employs TRBV5-4 and TRBJ2-3, with 7 bases matching TRBD2. With 1 base clipped from V and 11 bases from J, the junction kept 13 bases outside the gene matches. The germline V gene encodes CDR1 SGHNT and CDR2 YYREEE (reference sequence). CDR3 size: 15 residues. CDR3 sequence: CASSLRREPRGRQYF. In DNA, the CDR3 is TGTGCCAGCAGCTTGCGGCGGGAGCCCCGGGGTCGGCAGTATTTT.